The clone carrying this TCR beta chain was seen repeatedly, ten times or more. Its antigen is as yet unknown. Each CDR3 protein is one row after TCRdb ran MiXCR on the 5' RACE reads. The repertoire has more than 95,000 distinct CDR3 sequences, 6.5% to 8% of them found once; the top ten carry around 2.5%. The data are from a study of T cells after yellow fever vaccination. Findings and caveats of the study: Abundant clonotypes from the bulk population could contaminate FACS-sorted repertoires. After the booster, about 95% of CD4 and just over 85% of CD8 primary-response clones were re-detected. The secondary response peaked faster, at day 5 versus 15, but was weaker.

Per germline, CDR1 SEHNR and CDR2 FQNEAQ (reference sequence). Trimming pared 1 base from V and 7 bases from J, leaving 8 bases between. The CDR3 runs to 14 residues. The sequence was collected from a man between 18 and 35 years old who received the YFV17D yellow fever vaccine. V gene TRBV7-9 combines with J gene TRBJ1-6; D call uncertain. Material: CD4+ T cells sorted from PBMCs, obtained more than 8 days after the first yellow fever vaccination. This CDR3 reads CASSLEMGNSPLHF. As DNA, the CDR3 is TGTGCCAGCAGCTTAGAGATGGGGAATTCACCCCTCCACTTT.